This T cell receptor beta chain was captured by sequencing in a study of cytomegalovirus exposure and HLA in healthy donors. Turning to the study itself: The platform used for the roughly 130 validation repertoires matched that of the roughly 700 first-cohort repertoires, a later analysis reported.

TCRdb keeps only in-frame clones here, not all; method: immunoSEQ multiplex PCR. This table holds over 100,000 clones, approximately 88% found once. CDR3 length: 15 amino acids. Germline V gives CDR1 SNHLY, CDR2 FYNNEI. The ends lost 7 bases at V and 1 base at J; junction bases unmatched: 4. Regarding the study as a whole: Published work reported that the classifier diagnosed cytomegalovirus status with high specificity and sensitivity. Researchers reported that a few CMV-associated chains were confirmed in vitro as CMV antigen-specific.

On this clone itself: Its antigen is still unknown.

The chain joins TRBV2 to TRBJ1-5; TRBD1 matches 10 bases. This sequence was found in a woman aged 18-29 years in good health and CMV-seropositive. Sequencing input: PBMCs. The CDR3, as DNA: TGTGCCAGCAAACCGGGACAGGGGAGCAATCAGCCCCAGCATTTT. Translation gives CASKPGQGSNQPQHF.